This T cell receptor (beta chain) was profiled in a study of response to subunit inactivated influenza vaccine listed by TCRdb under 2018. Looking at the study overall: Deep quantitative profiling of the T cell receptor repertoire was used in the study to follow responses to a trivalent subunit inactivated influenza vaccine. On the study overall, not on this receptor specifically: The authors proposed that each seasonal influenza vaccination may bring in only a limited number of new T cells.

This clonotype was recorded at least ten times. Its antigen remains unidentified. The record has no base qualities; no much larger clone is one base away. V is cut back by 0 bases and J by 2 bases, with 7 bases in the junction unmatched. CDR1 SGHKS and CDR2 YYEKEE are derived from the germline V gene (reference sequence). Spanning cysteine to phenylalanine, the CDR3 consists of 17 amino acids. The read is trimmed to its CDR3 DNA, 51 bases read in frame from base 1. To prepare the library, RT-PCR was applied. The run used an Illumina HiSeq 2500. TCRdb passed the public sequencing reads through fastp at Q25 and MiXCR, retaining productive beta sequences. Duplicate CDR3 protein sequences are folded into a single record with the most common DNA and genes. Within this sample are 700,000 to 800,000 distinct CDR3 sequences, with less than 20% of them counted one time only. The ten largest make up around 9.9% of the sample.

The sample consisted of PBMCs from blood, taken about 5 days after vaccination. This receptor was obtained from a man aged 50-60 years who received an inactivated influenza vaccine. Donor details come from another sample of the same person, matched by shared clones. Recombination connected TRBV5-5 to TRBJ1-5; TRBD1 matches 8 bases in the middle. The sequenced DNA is TGTGCCAGCAGCTTGGCCCCCAGCAGGGGGCGCAATCAGCCCCAGCATTTT. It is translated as CASSLAPSRGRNQPQHF.